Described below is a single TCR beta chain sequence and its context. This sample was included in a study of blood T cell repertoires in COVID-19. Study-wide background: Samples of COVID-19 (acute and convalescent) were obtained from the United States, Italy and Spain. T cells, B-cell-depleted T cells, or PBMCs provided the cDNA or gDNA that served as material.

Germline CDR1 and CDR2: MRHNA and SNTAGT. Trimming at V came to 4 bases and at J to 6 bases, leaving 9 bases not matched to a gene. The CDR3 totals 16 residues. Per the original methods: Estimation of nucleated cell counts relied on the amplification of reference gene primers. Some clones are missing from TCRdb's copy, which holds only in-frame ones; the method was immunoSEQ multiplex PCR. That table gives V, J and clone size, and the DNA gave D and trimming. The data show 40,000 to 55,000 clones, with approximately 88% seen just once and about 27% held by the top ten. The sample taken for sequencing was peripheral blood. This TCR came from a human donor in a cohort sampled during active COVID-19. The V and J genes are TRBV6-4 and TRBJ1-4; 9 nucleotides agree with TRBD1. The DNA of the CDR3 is TGTGCCAGCAGTGCTTCCGGGACAGGGATTTATGAAAAACTGTTTTTT. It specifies CASSASGTGIYEKLFF.